The 20 T cell receptor beta chains below come from one sample, sequenced in a study of T-cell memory formation after mild COVID-19 (dated by TCRdb to the early 2020s). The library came from 5' RACE. TCRdb lists the instrument as Illumina NovaSeq 6000. The public reads were run again by TCRdb, first through fastp at Q25 and then through MiXCR, and only productive beta chains were kept. Rows with one shared CDR3 protein collapse into an entry with the most common genes and DNA. A total of around 150,000 distinct CDR3 sequences appear in this sample, more than 9% of them only once. Approximately 4% of the sample is taken by the ten largest. Sequenced sample: PBMCs or a T cell subset sorted from them (not recorded which). These receptors were collected from a man aged 18 to 30 who had mild COVID-19 (a few samples of this study predate the infection). The sample titles of this study are shuffled in the database, so cell type and time point are left out; the donor was told from shared clones.

Only a few counts were recorded for this clonotype. The chain employs TRBV24-1 and TRBJ2-5, with 8 bases matching TRBD2. The V gene's germline CDR1 is KGHDR and CDR2 SFDVKD. The CDR3 sequence is 14 residues long. The trim removed 3 bases at V and 4 bases at J, leaving 3 bases unmatched. The CDR3 loop is CATSDIRGGETQYF. DNA of the CDR3: TGTGCCACCAGTGATATCCGGGGGGGAGAGACCCAGTACTTC.

The chain couples TRBV10-2 to TRBJ1-1, with TRBD1 identical over 7 bases. The CDR3 runs 14 residues. The V gene's germline CDR1 is WSHSY and CDR2 SAAADI. V lost 6 bases and J lost 5; bases outside the gene matches: 9. The CDR3 nucleotides read TGCGCCAGCAGGGGACAGTTAAGGAAAACTGAAGCTTTCTTT. It translates to CASRGQLRKTEAFF.

This clonotype occurred many times. The chain has TRBV4-1 and TRBJ2-3; D remains unclear. Trimming pared 8 bases from V and 3 bases from J, leaving 18 bases between. The CDR3 totals 15 residues. Germline V CDR1 and CDR2: MGHRA, YSYEKL. The CDR3 spells CASGLGWGGTDTQYF. CDR3 DNA: TGCGCCAGCGGTCTCGGATGGGGTGGTACAGATACGCAGTATTTT.

This chain joins TRBV4-2 and TRBJ1-2, with D possibly being TRBD1 (5 bases). Trimming pared 2 bases from V and 8 bases from J, leaving 18 bases between. Germline CDR1 reads LGHNA; CDR2 reads YNFKEQ. CDR3 length: 15 amino acids. The CDR3 reads CASSQSTGAPNGYTF. CDR3 coding DNA: TGTGCCAGCAGCCAATCCACCGGGGCGCCTAACGGCTACACCTTC.

The gene calls are TRBV6-6 and TRBJ2-5; possible D gene TRBD2, 6 bases. The CDR3 length is 16 residues. V lost 4 bases to trimming and J lost 4 bases, with 19 bases between them. The germline gives CDR1 MNHNY, CDR2 SVGAGI (reference sequence). CDR3 sequence: CASSSKGRGGGETQYF. The CDR3 nucleotides read TGTGCCAGCAGTTCCAAGGGTCGGGGAGGCGGAGAGACCCAGTACTTC.

The chain recombines TRBV7-2 with TRBJ2-1; D call uncertain. Trimming took off 1 base at V and 5 bases at J, with 12 bases between the two ends. Germline assignment: CDR1 SGHTA and CDR2 FQGNSA. CDR3 length: 15 amino acids. CDR3 sequence reads: CASSLDRPSHNEQFF. The DNA of the CDR3 is TGTGCCAGCAGCTTAGACCGCCCAAGCCACAATGAGCAGTTCTTC. Filled out from reference TRBV7-2 and TRBJ2-1, the complete variable domain reads GAGVSQSPSNKVTEKGKDVELRCDPISGHTALYWYRQSLGQGLEFLIYFQGNSAPDKSGLPSDRFSAERTGGSVSTLTIQRTQQEDSAVYLCASSLDRPSHNEQFFGPGTRLTVL.

CDR3 in amino acids: CASSDQGTNYGYTF. CDR3 in DNA: TGTGCCAGCAGTGACCAGGGGACCAACTATGGCTACACCTTC. V and J are TRBV2 and TRBJ1-2; TRBD1 is a possible D gene (6 bases). This CDR3 region has 14 residues. Germline values: CDR1 SNHLY, CDR2 FYNNEI. V lost 3 bases to trimming and J lost 2 bases, with 10 bases between them.

This chain links TRBV15 with TRBJ1-4; D is possibly TRBD1 (6 bases). This CDR3 has 14 amino acids. Between the trimmed V and J ends, which lost 5 bases and 11 bases, there was a span of 18 bases. Germline CDR1 is LNHNV and CDR2 is YYDKDF (reference sequence). The CDR3: CATSGRDIWGKLFF. CDR3 DNA sequence: TGTGCCACCAGCGGACGGGACATCTGGGGGAAACTGTTTTTT.

V and J are TRBV7-3 and TRBJ2-2; D ambiguous. Germline V gives CDR1 SGHTA, CDR2 FQGTGA. V lost 0 bases, J lost 4 bases, and 12 bases lay in between. The CDR3 runs to 16 residues. The CDR3 region has the DNA TGTGCCAGCAGCTTAACGGCCGGAGTGAGCACCGGGGAGCTGTTTTTT. Its translation: CASSLTAGVSTGELFF.

V and J are TRBV6-2 or TRBV6-3 and TRBJ1-4; no firm D call. Trimming removed 8 bases at V and 2 bases at J, with 18 bases between. Germline lookup yields CDR1 MNHEY and CDR2 SVGEGT. The CDR3 extends over 16 amino acids. The CDR3 is CASGSGPHATNEKLFF. The CDR3 DNA is TGTGCCAGCGGATCGGGCCCCCATGCTACTAATGAAAAACTGTTTTTT.

This clonotype appeared a few times. This rearrangement joins TRBV7-2 to TRBJ2-1; D is undetermined. V was clipped by 5 bases and J by 12 bases, with 17 bases between them. Germline V CDR1 and CDR2: SGHTA, FQGNSA. This CDR3 has 13 amino acids. CDR3 residues: CASSRPPAPGQFF. CDR3 DNA sequence: TGTGCCAGCAGCCGCCCGCCCGCCCCCGGGCAGTTCTTC.

V is TRBV7-2 and J is TRBJ1-1, with unresolved D. Germline V gene sequence: CDR1 SGHTA, CDR2 FQGNSA. V was shortened by 1 base and J by 3 bases, with 9 bases between the two germline ends. This CDR3 is 14 amino acids long. CDR3 protein: CASSLGATYTEAFF. The CDR3, as DNA: TGTGCCAGCAGCTTAGGGGCGACGTACACTGAAGCTTTCTTT.

The chain combines TRBV11-2 with TRBJ2-1; a possible D gene is TRBD2 (5 bases). Deletions cut 0 bases from V and 6 bases from J, with 6 bases between. Germline values: CDR1 SGHAT, CDR2 FQNNGV. The CDR3 extends over 13 amino acids. This CDR3 is CASSLDGSNEQFF. The CDR3 DNA reads as TGTGCCAGCAGCTTAGATGGGAGCAATGAGCAGTTCTTC.

The chain links TRBV5-1 to TRBJ1-2, with D perhaps TRBD1 (6 bases). V was trimmed by 4 bases and J by 6 bases, leaving 19 bases between them. Germline CDR1 reads SGHRS; CDR2 reads YFSETQ. The CDR3 has 15 amino acids. CDR3: CASSTYRVGGNGYTF. The CDR3 region has the DNA TGCGCCAGCAGCACGTACAGGGTTGGCGGGAATGGCTACACCTTC.

The table lists this clonotype with a few counts. One end of the junction is discordant with germline, which a read error may explain. J is TRBJ1-2 and V is TRBV2, with TRBD1 as a possible D gene (5 bases). The length of the CDR3 is 14 residues. The germline gives CDR1 SNHLY, CDR2 FYNNEI. DNA for the CDR3: TGTGCCAGCAGTGAAGTTTTGGCGGCTCAGGGCCTCGCCTTC. Amino acids: CASSEVLAAQGLAF.

The V gene is TRBV9, the J gene TRBJ2-5; D might be TRBD2 (5 bases). Looked up from germline, CDR1 is SGDLS and CDR2 is YYNGEE. The CDR3 is made up of 19 amino acids. V was shortened by 0 bases and J by 3 bases, with 24 bases between the two germline ends. In nucleotides, the CDR3 is TGTGCCAGCAGCGTAGGATTTTTTCTCCCCCACCTCGGGGAAGAGACCCAGTACTTC. As protein: CASSVGFFLPHLGEETQYF.

The J gene is TRBJ1-1, the V gene TRBV7-2; D call uncertain. The V and J ends lost 3 bases and 5 bases respectively, with 10 bases between them. Germline loops: CDR1 SGHTA, CDR2 FQGNSA. The CDR3 loop spans 13 amino acids. The CDR3: CASSFITETEAFF. CDR3 sequence (DNA): TGTGCCAGCAGCTTCATTACGGAAACTGAAGCTTTCTTT.

This clonotype was counted ten times or more. The chain is built from TRBV4-3 and TRBJ1-6, with D possibly TRBD1 on 5 matching bases. Germline V gene data show CDR1 as LGHNA and CDR2 as YSLEER. This CDR3 comprises 17 residues. V lost 0 bases and J 9 bases, leaving 18 bases between the germline ends. The CDR3 region is CASSQDQPGLGGSPLHF. Here the CDR3 DNA reads TGCGCCAGCAGCCAAGACCAACCGGGACTGGGTGGTTCACCCCTCCACTTT.

This chain connects TRBV4-2 to TRBJ2-1, with D perhaps matching TRBD2 (5 bases). The germline V gene encodes CDR1 LGHNA and CDR2 YNFKEQ. Between the trimmed V and J ends, which lost 0 bases and 4 bases, there was a span of 10 bases. The length of the CDR3 is 15 residues. The CDR3 region is CASSQEWTPYNEQFF. CDR3 in DNA: TGTGCCAGCAGCCAAGAGTGGACTCCGTACAATGAGCAGTTCTTC.

This clonotype was seen at least ten times. The chain links TRBV18 to TRBJ1-4; D unclear. Germline V lookup: CDR1 KGHSH, CDR2 LQKENI. Trimming shortened V by 3 bases and J by 8 bases, and 7 bases separated the two germline ends. The CDR3 runs 12 residues. Here the CDR3 DNA reads TGTGCCAGCTCACCCTTTACGGAAAAACTGTTTTTT. Protein sequence: CASSPFTEKLFF.